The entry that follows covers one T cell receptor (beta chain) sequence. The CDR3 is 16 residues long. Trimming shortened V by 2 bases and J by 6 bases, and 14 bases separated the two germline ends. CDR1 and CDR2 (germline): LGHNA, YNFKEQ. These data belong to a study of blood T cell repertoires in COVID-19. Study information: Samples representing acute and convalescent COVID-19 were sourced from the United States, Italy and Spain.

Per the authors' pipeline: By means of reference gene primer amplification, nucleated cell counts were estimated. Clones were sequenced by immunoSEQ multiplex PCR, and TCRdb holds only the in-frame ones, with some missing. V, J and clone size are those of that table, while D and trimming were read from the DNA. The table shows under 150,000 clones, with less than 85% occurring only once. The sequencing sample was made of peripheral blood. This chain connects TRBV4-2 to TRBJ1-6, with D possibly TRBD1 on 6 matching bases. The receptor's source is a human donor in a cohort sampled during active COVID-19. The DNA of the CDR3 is TGTGCCAGCAGCCAAACCGGGGGGCAGGGTAATTCACCCCTCCACTTT. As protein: CASSQTGGQGNSPLHF.